Sequencing of this TCR beta chain was carried out in a study of T cell clones after liver transplantation. Regarding the study as a whole: A significant post-transplant drop in circulating graft-donor-reactive CD4 TCRbeta sequences occurred in most of the 8 subjects.

Using immunoSEQ multiplex PCR, the repertoire was profiled, and TCRdb retains in-frame clones only, with some absent. The sample has about 75,000 clones; 80% to 85% are singletons. About this clone itself: Its antigen is unknown.

The CDR3 runs to 14 residues. The germline gives CDR1 MDHEN, CDR2 SYDVKM. V dropped 2 bases and J dropped 4 bases, with 11 bases sitting between them. J is TRBJ1-2 and V is TRBV28, with D perhaps TRBD1 (5 bases). The receptor comes from a human patient who received a liver transplant. A share of the T cells may be of graft donor origin. This sample comprised CD4+ T cells from blood, obtained roughly 48 months after liver transplant. The CDR3 nucleotides are TGTGCCAGCAGTTTAGCGGGACTCAGCTATGGCTACACCTTC. Residues: CASSLAGLSYGYTF.